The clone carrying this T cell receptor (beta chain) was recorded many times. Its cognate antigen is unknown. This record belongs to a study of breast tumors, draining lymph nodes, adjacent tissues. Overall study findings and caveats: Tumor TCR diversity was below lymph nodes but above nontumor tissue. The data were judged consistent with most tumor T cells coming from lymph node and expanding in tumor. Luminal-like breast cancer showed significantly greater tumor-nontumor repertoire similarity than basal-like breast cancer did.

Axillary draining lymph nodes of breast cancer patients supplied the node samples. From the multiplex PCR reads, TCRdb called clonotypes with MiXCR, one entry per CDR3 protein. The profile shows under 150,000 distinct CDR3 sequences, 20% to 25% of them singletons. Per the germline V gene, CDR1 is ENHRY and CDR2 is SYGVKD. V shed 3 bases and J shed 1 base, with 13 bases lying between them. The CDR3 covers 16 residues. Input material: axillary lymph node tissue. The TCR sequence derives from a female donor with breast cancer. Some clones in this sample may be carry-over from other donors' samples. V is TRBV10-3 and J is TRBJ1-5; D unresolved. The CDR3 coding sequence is TGTGCCATCAGTGAAATGGCAGAGATGAGCAATCAGCCCCAGCATTTT. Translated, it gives CAISEMAEMSNQPQHF.